Presented here are 21 T cell receptor beta chains from one specimen sequenced in a study of cytomegalovirus exposure and HLA in healthy donors. The PCR made use of 60 Vbeta and 13 Jbeta primers. The data were produced by immunoSEQ multiplex PCR, yet TCRdb's version contains in-frame clones alone and is incomplete. The sample gives about 160,000 clones, 71% of which show up once; 2.8% is in the top ten. Sequencing was performed on PBMCs. These receptors all come from a woman in her twenties or thirties in good health and CMV-seronegative.

The rearrangement links TRBV7-9 to TRBJ1-4; the D gene is possibly TRBD1 (6 bases). Per germline, CDR1 SEHNR and CDR2 FQNEAQ (reference sequence). This CDR3 contains 16 residues. Trimming cost V 2 bases and J 0 bases, with 10 bases left between them. The CDR3 loop reads CASSLITGSTNEKLFF. CDR3 bases: TGTGCCAGCAGCTTAATTACAGGGTCAACTAATGAAAAACTGTTTTTT.

This clone was recorded a few times. The V gene is TRBV6-4, the J gene TRBJ2-1; tentative D call: TRBD1 (7 bases). This CDR3 spans 15 amino acids. Trimming took off 3 bases at V and 3 bases at J, with 12 bases between the two ends. The V gene's germline CDR1 is MRHNA and CDR2 SNTAGT. The CDR3 spells CASSEQGEDYNEQFF. The CDR3 bases are TGTGCCAGCAGTGAGCAGGGGGAGGACTACAATGAGCAGTTCTTC.

This clone has a handful of counts. The chain has TRBV6-1 and TRBJ1-2; D remains ambiguous. Germline-derived CDR1 and CDR2 are MNHNS and SASEGT. The CDR3 runs 13 residues. Between the trimmed V and J ends, which lost 5 bases and 6 bases, there was a span of 13 bases. CDR3 sequence reads: CASSRTLYDGYTF. CDR3 coding DNA: TGTGCCAGCAGTCGGACTTTATATGATGGCTACACCTTC.

This sequence joins TRBV5-4 and TRBJ2-7, with 12 bases that match TRBD1. The CDR3 loop spans 16 amino acids. CDR1 SGHNT and CDR2 YYREEE come from the germline V gene (reference sequence). V gave up 6 bases and J gave up 5 bases; unmatched junction bases: 12. The DNA of the CDR3 is TGTGCCAGCACCTCCGACCCCGGGACAGGGGGCCACGAGCAGTACTTC. Residues: CASTSDPGTGGHEQYF.

This clone turned up a few times. The chain employs TRBV7-6 and TRBJ1-3; D is ambiguous. Germline CDR1 SGHVS, CDR2 FNYEAQ. CDR3 size: 16 residues. The ends were cut back, 5 bases at V and 2 bases at J, with 16 bases in the middle. CDR3: CASSEVPGYAGNTIYF. The CDR3, as DNA: TGTGCCAGCAGCGAAGTACCGGGGTACGCTGGAAACACCATATATTTT. Complete variable domain (other parts from reference TRBV7-6 and TRBJ1-3): GAGVSQSPRYKVTKRGQDVALRCDPISGHVSLYWYRQALGQGPEFLTYFNYEAQQDKSGLPNDRFSAERPEGSISTLTIQRTEQRDSAMYRCASSEVPGYAGNTIYFGEGSWLTVV.

The chain uses TRBV2 and TRBJ2-7; 7 nucleotides match TRBD2. The J segment lost 0 bases and the V segment lost 3 bases, leaving 11 bases of the junction unmatched. From germline, CDR1 is SNHLY and CDR2 FYNNEI. This CDR3 comprises 17 residues. The DNA of the CDR3 is TGTGCCAGCAGTGAGTATGTAGGAGTAGCGGGCTCCTACGAGCAGTACTTC. Amino acids: CASSEYVGVAGSYEQYF.

In nucleotides, the CDR3 is TGTGCCAGCAGCTTGGCTCTCGGGGACTCCTATAATTCACCCCTCCACTTT. Its protein product is CASSLALGDSYNSPLHF. The chain has TRBV5-6 and TRBJ1-6; the D is unclear. Germline V gene lookup returns CDR1 SGHDT and CDR2 YYEEEE. Trimming left V 0 bases short and J 0 bases short, with 10 bases between. CDR3 size: 17 residues. The full variable domain, rest sourced from reference TRBV5-6 and TRBJ1-6, is DAGVTQSPTHLIKTRGQQVTLRCSPKSGHDTVSWYQQALGQGPQFIFQYYEEEERQRGNFPDRFSGHQFPNYSSELNVNALLLGDSALYLCASSLALGDSYNSPLHFGNGTRLTVT.

The V call is TRBV11-1, the J call TRBJ2-5, with 9 bases lining up with TRBD2. Germline CDR1 SGHAT, CDR2 FQDESV (reference sequence). This CDR3 comprises 18 residues. After removal of 2 bases from V and 4 bases from J, the junction contained 14 bases not matched to a gene. CDR3 protein: CASSLTQGGLAGRETQYF. The CDR3 bases are TGTGCCAGCAGCTTAACCCAGGGCGGGCTAGCGGGAAGAGAGACCCAGTACTTC.

The rearrangement uses TRBV4-2 and TRBJ1-1; 10 nucleotides match TRBD1. CDR1 and CDR2 from the germline V gene are LGHNA and YNFKEQ. The CDR3 has 17 amino acids. After removal of 4 bases from V and 4 bases from J, the junction contained 12 bases not matched to a gene. CDR3 bases: TGTGCCAGCAGCCTCTATCCCCGGGACAGGGGCTCCACTGAAGCTTTCTTT. Protein product: CASSLYPRDRGSTEAFF.

V is TRBV29-1 and J is TRBJ2-3; 8 nucleotides match TRBD2. The V gene's germline CDR1 is SQVTM and CDR2 ANQGSEA. CDR3 length: 13 amino acids. Trimming at V came to 3 bases and at J to 5 bases, leaving 4 bases not matched to a gene. CDR3 sequence: CSVESGRVDTQYF. The CDR3, as DNA: TGCAGCGTTGAGAGCGGGAGAGTAGATACGCAGTATTTT.

V is TRBV2 and J is TRBJ1-5; D remains unclear. Looked up from germline, CDR1 is SNHLY and CDR2 is FYNNEI. V was pared by 5 bases and J by 0 bases, with 20 bases between. The CDR3 is 18 amino acids. The CDR3 bases are TGTGCCAGCAGTTACCCGGACTCAGGAAGGTATAGCAATCAGCCCCAGCATTTT. It translates to CASSYPDSGRYSNQPQHF.

This sequence joins TRBV5-1 and TRBJ2-5, with TRBD1 matching over 7 bases. Unmatched junction bases numbered 5, after V lost 4 bases and J lost 5 bases. CDR1 is SGHRS, CDR2 YFSETQ, per germline. The CDR3 covers 13 residues. The CDR3 sequence: CASSRQGGETQYF. CDR3 DNA: TGCGCCAGCAGCCGACAGGGTGGGGAGACCCAGTACTTC.

The chain employs TRBV5-1 and TRBJ2-7; 10 nucleotides line up with TRBD1. The trim removed 0 bases at V and 3 bases at J, leaving 6 bases unmatched. The CDR3 is 16 amino acids. Germline V gives CDR1 SGHRS, CDR2 YFSETQ. CDR3 bases: TGCGCCAGCAGCTTGGGTGCAGGACAGGGGGTCTACGAGCAGTACTTC. Protein sequence: CASSLGAGQGVYEQYF.

About this clone: Compared with germline, one end of the junction differs, possibly owing to a read error. The chain is built from TRBV5-1 and TRBJ1-3; D unclear. CDR1 is SGHRS, CDR2 YFSETQ, per germline. The length of the CDR3 is 17 residues. The CDR3 DNA reads as TGCGCCAGCAGCTTGGCCATCTTAGGCGACTCTGGAAACGCCATATATTTT. Its translation: CASSLAILGDSGNAIYF. Full variable domain (rest looked up from reference TRBV5-1 and TRBJ1-3): KAGVTQTPRYLIKTRGQQVTLSCSPISGHRSVSWYQQTPGQGLQFLFEYFSETQRNKGNFPGRFSGRQFSNSRSEMNVSTLELGDSALYLCASSLAILGDSGNAIYFGEGSWLTVV.

The chain is built from TRBV27 and TRBJ2-1; D is unresolved. Trimming shortened V by 6 bases and J by 2 bases, and 14 bases separated the two germline ends. Germline V CDR1 and CDR2: MNHEY, SMNVEV (reference sequence). CDR3 length: 15 residues. CDR3 region: CASSLGPPAYNEQFF. Here the CDR3 DNA reads TGTGCCAGCAGCCTGGGCCCGCCAGCCTACAATGAGCAGTTCTTC.

The DNA of the CDR3 is TGCGCCAGCAGCGCACGGACAGGGCTTAATGAGCAGTTCTTC. This codes for CASSARTGLNEQFF. This chain links TRBV5-1 with TRBJ2-1; 8 bases align to TRBD1. V gave up 4 bases and J gave up 7 bases; unmatched junction bases: 7. The V gene's germline CDR1 is SGHRS and CDR2 YFSETQ. This CDR3 has 14 residues.

The CDR3 nucleotides are TGTGCCAGTAGTATAGACGTCGGACAGGGCCTTCAGCCCCAGCATTTT. Its protein product is CASSIDVGQGLQPQHF. This rearrangement joins TRBV19 to TRBJ1-5; 8 bases match TRBD1. Per germline, CDR1 LNHDA and CDR2 SQIVND (reference sequence). The V gene end was trimmed by 0 bases and the J gene end by 6 bases; junction bases not matched to a gene: 7. The CDR3 loop spans 16 amino acids. Drawing the rest from reference TRBV19 and TRBJ1-5, the complete variable domain is DGGITQSPKYLFRKEGQNVTLSCEQNLNHDAMYWYRQDPGQGLRLIYYSQIVNDFQKGDIAEGYSVSREKKESFPLTVTSAQKNPTAFYLCASSIDVGQGLQPQHFGDGTRLSIL.

This chain connects TRBV9 to TRBJ2-1; 7 bases are shared with TRBD2. The length of the CDR3 is 16 residues. V dropped 0 bases and J dropped 3; count of bases not matched to a gene: 6. Germline lookup yields CDR1 SGDLS and CDR2 YYNGEE. This CDR3 reads CASSVVAGVFYNEQFF. As DNA, the CDR3 is TGTGCCAGCAGCGTAGTGGCGGGGGTTTTCTACAATGAGCAGTTCTTC.

The chain carries TRBV2 and TRBJ1-5, with no clear D. The CDR3 is 13 residues long. Germline V gene sequence: CDR1 SNHLY, CDR2 FYNNEI. The germline V and J ends were trimmed by 4 bases and 4 bases, with 8 bases remaining between them. The CDR3 loop reads CASSAGTNQPQHF. In nucleotides, the CDR3 is TGTGCCAGCAGTGCAGGTACAAATCAGCCCCAGCATTTT. Drawing the rest from reference TRBV2 and TRBJ1-5, the complete variable domain is EPEVTQTPSHQVTQMGQEVILRCVPISNHLYFYWYRQILGQKVEFLVSFYNNEISEKSEIFDDQFSVERPDGSNFTLKIRSTKLEDSAMYFCASSAGTNQPQHFGDGTRLSIL.

This clone was counted once. The rearrangement uses TRBV6-6 and TRBJ1-6; D call uncertain. Germline V gene sequence: CDR1 MNHNY, CDR2 SVGAGI (reference sequence). Trimming stripped 6 bases from V and 8 bases from J, with 11 bases between. The CDR3 has 13 amino acids. This chain's CDR3 is CASRTARDSPLHF. The CDR3 DNA reads TGTGCCAGCAGGACGGCGAGGGATTCACCCCTCCACTTT.

This sequence joins TRBV10-3 and TRBJ2-5, with 10 bases aligning to TRBD2. Matching the DNA end better, TRBJ2-7 makes the J call doubtful. Per germline, CDR1 ENHRY and CDR2 SYGVKD. CDR3 size: 15 residues. CDR3 in DNA: TGTGCCATCAGTTTCTCTAGCGGGAGCTCCTACGAGCAGTACTTC. Residues: CAISFSSGSSYEQYF.